Below, 17 T cell receptor beta chains from the same sample are listed, as sequenced in a study of TIL therapy for anti-PD-1-resistant metastatic lung cancer. Time point defined: pre-treatment sample, taken before nivolumab and TIL therapy. Sequencing used immunoSEQ v3. The data were produced by immunoSEQ multiplex PCR, yet TCRdb's version contains in-frame clones alone and is incomplete. This table holds about 52,000 clones, 65% to 80% found once. The sequenced sample was blood, obtained at baseline. The receptors were sampled from a woman between 25 and 85 years old with non-small cell lung cancer.

J is TRBJ1-4 and V is TRBV29-1; no firm D call. The germline CDR1 and CDR2 sequences are SQVTM and ANQGSEA. The CDR3 totals 13 residues. V gave up 3 bases and J gave up 5 bases, with 10 bases separating them. CDR3 in DNA: TGCAGCGTTGAGGCATTCAGGAATGAAAAACTGTTTTTT. It translates to CSVEAFRNEKLFF. Combining the CDR3 with reference TRBV29-1 and TRBJ1-4 gives the whole variable domain SAVISQKPSRDICQRGTSLTIQCQVDSQVTMMFWYRQQPGQSLTLIATANQGSEATYESGFVIDKFPISRPNLTFSTLTVSNMSPEDSSIYLCSVEAFRNEKLFFGSGTQLSVL.

The CDR3 nucleotides are TGCGCCAGCAGCCAAGGAGGACAGGTACCTAGCACAGATACGCAGTATTTT. Protein product: CASSQGGQVPSTDTQYF. The V and J genes are TRBV4-1 and TRBJ2-3, with TRBD1 identical over 7 bases. The CDR3 is made up of 17 amino acids. Germline-derived CDR1 and CDR2 are MGHRA and YSYEKL. V gave up 1 base and J gave up 0 bases; unmatched junction bases: 7.

This chain joins TRBV9 and TRBJ2-2; 8 bases fit TRBD2. The CDR3 is 16 residues long. CDR1 and CDR2 from the germline V gene are SGDLS and YYNGEE. Germline trimming cut 3 bases from V and 1 base from J; bases unmatched to any gene: 5. CDR3 amino acids: CASSARSGGNTGELFF. The CDR3 DNA is TGTGCCAGCAGCGCCCGGAGCGGGGGGAACACCGGGGAGCTGTTTTTT.

The rearrangement links TRBV7-9 to TRBJ2-7; D gene ambiguous. The germline gives CDR1 SEHNR, CDR2 FQNEAQ (reference sequence). This CDR3 region has 11 residues. Trimming removed 2 bases at V and 5 bases at J, with 4 bases between. The CDR3 region is CASSLLDEQYF. The CDR3, as DNA: TGTGCCAGCAGCTTATTGGACGAGCAGTACTTC. The full variable domain, completed using reference TRBV7-9 and TRBJ2-7, is DTGVSQNPRHKITKRGQNVTFRCDPISEHNRLYWYRQTLGQGPEFLTYFQNEAQLEKSRLLSDRFSAERPKGSFSTLEIQRTEQGDSAMYLCASSLLDEQYFGPGTRLTVT.

The chain carries TRBV28 and TRBJ2-2, with TRBD1 identical over 8 bases. This CDR3 is 16 amino acids long. Losses at the gene ends were 6 bases for V and 1 base for J; bases not matched to a gene: 7. CDR1 and CDR2 from the germline V gene are MDHEN and SYDVKM. CDR3 protein: CASSLGGQGNTGELFF. Here the CDR3 DNA reads TGTGCCAGCAGCCTTGGAGGACAGGGGAACACCGGGGAGCTGTTTTTT.

The chain carries TRBV5-4 and TRBJ1-2, with 8 nucleotides matching TRBD1. The germline V gene encodes CDR1 SGHNT and CDR2 YYREEE (reference sequence). The CDR3 is 15 amino acids. J gave up 4 bases and V 0 bases, and 5 bases lay outside the gene matches. This CDR3 reads CASSLDTGGIYGYTF. CDR3 nucleotide sequence: TGTGCCAGCAGCTTGGATACAGGGGGGATCTATGGCTACACCTTC.

As to this clone: One end of the junction varies from germline; a read error may be responsible. This chain links TRBV5-4 with TRBJ2-7; possibly TRBD2 for D (6 bases). CDR3 length: 15 amino acids. Germline CDR1 and CDR2: SGHNT and YYREEE (reference sequence). In DNA, the CDR3 is TGCGCCAGCAGCCGTTCCCGAACGGGGGCCTACGAGCAGTACTTC. It codes for CASSRSRTGAYEQYF.

This chain connects TRBV7-7 to TRBJ1-5, with D unclear. This CDR3 comprises 13 residues. Looked up from germline, CDR1 is SSHAT and CDR2 is FNYEAQ (reference sequence). V lost 2 bases and J lost 7, with 9 bases in between. In nucleotides, the CDR3 is TGTGCCAGCAGCTTATGGGTAGGGCAGCCCCAGCATTTT. Its translation is CASSLWVGQPQHF.

The rearrangement joins TRBV28 to TRBJ1-3; D gene ambiguous. V shed 6 bases and J shed 4 bases, with 10 bases lying between them. The CDR3 is 13 amino acids. Looked up from germline, CDR1 is MDHEN and CDR2 is SYDVKM. The CDR3, as DNA: TGTGCCAGCAGGCGGGTCGGCGGAAACACCATATATTTT. It yields the protein CASRRVGGNTIYF.

J is TRBJ2-2 and V is TRBV5-1; weak D call: TRBD1 (6 bases). The CDR3 sequence is 14 residues long. Per the germline V gene, CDR1 is SGHRS and CDR2 is YFSETQ. Trimming left V 4 bases short and J 4 bases short, with 11 bases between. The DNA of the CDR3 is TGCGCCAGCAGCGAACAGGGTGGCACCGGGGAGCTGTTTTTT. This codes for CASSEQGGTGELFF. Using reference TRBV5-1 and TRBJ2-2 for the parts outside the CDR3, the full variable domain is KAGVTQTPRYLIKTRGQQVTLSCSPISGHRSVSWYQQTPGQGLQFLFEYFSETQRNKGNFPGRFSGRQFSNSRSEMNVSTLELGDSALYLCASSEQGGTGELFFGEGSRLTVL.

The chain uses TRBV7-9 and TRBJ1-3, with a tentative D call TRBD1 (6 bases). V dropped 5 bases and J dropped 0 bases, with 8 bases sitting between them. This CDR3 comprises 14 residues. Germline assignment: CDR1 SEHNR and CDR2 FQNEAQ (reference sequence). The CDR3, as DNA: TGTGCCAGCAGCCAAGGGGGCTCTGGAAACACCATATATTTT. Its protein is CASSQGGSGNTIYF.

A few counts support this clone. One junction end does not reproduce the germline sequence, and a read error may be involved. The chain employs TRBV28 and TRBJ1-1; D uncertain. The V gene's germline CDR1 is MDHEN and CDR2 SYDVKM. CDR3 length equals 10 residues. CDR3 region: CASSSKRNWF. CDR3 DNA: TGTGCCAGCAGTTCTAAAAGGAATTGGTTT.

The sample holds one count of this clone. In DNA, the CDR3 is TGCAGTGCTACAGTGGGAGACGAGCAGTACTTC. Translated: CSATVGDEQYF. This chain joins TRBV20-1 and TRBJ2-7, with D maybe TRBD2 (5 bases). CDR1 is DFQATT and CDR2 is SNEGSKA in the germline V gene (reference sequence). Between the trimmed V and J ends, which lost 4 bases and 5 bases, there was a span of 9 bases. This CDR3 spans 11 amino acids.

This rearrangement joins TRBV4-3 to TRBJ2-2; 10 positions agree with TRBD2. The CDR3 is 19 residues long. Germline V gives CDR1 LGHNA, CDR2 YSLEER. V lost 0 bases and J lost 3; bases outside the gene matches: 10. The CDR3 DNA sequence: TGCGCCAGCAGCCAAGATCCCCGAGCGGGGGGGCCCTACACCGGGGAGCTGTTTTTT. Protein: CASSQDPRAGGPYTGELFF.

The chain uses TRBV5-1 and TRBJ2-1; 10 nucleotides match TRBD2. V lost 1 base to trimming and J lost 7 bases; unmatched junction nucleotides: 17. CDR3 length: 19 amino acids. Looked up from germline, CDR1 is SGHRS and CDR2 is YFSETQ. DNA of the CDR3: TGCGCCAGCAGCTTGTATTTAAGAGTAGGCCTAGCGGGGGAAAATGAGCAGTTCTTC. Protein: CASSLYLRVGLAGENEQFF.

The rearrangement joins TRBV10-3 to TRBJ1-2, with D uncertain. Germline values: CDR1 ENHRY, CDR2 SYGVKD. Trimming removed 6 bases from V and 4 bases from J, with 6 bases in between. This CDR3 contains 11 residues. CDR3 sequence: CAIRNPYGYTF. Here the CDR3 DNA reads TGTGCCATCAGGAACCCCTATGGCTACACCTTC.

The J gene is TRBJ1-1, the V gene TRBV20-1; the D is unclear. V was shortened by 3 bases and J by 13 bases, with 12 bases between the two germline ends. Per the germline V gene, CDR1 is DFQATT and CDR2 is SNEGSKA (reference sequence). This CDR3 region has 10 residues. In DNA form, the CDR3 reads TGCAGTGCTAGCGGCAGCGGAGGTTTCTTT. Protein sequence: CSASGSGGFF.